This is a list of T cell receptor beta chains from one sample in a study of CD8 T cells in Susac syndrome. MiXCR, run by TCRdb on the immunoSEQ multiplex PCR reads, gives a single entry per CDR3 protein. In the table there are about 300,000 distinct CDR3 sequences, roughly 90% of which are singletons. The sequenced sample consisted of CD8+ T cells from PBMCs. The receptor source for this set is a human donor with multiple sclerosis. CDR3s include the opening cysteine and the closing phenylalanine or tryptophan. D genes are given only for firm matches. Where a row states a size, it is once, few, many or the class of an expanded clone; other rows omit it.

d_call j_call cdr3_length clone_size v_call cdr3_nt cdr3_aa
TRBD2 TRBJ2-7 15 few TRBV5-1 TGCGCCAGCAGCTTGGCGGCTAGCGGGGTCTACGAGCAGTACTTC CASSLAASGVYEQYF
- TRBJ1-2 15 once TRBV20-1 TGCAGTGCTAGAGCCCGGGGGGGGGAAGGGCTCGGCTACACCTTC CSARARGGEGLGYTF
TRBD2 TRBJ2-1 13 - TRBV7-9 TGTGCCAGCAGCTCCGGGACTAGGAATGAGCAGTTCTTC CASSSGTRNEQFF
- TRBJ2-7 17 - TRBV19 TGTGCCAGTAGTACCAGCACCAGGGGCCCCGTGGAGCGCGAGCAGTACTTC CASSTSTRGPVEREQYF
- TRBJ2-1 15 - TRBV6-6 TGTGCCAGCAGTCCACGGGACGACATAAGGAATGAGCAGTTCTTC CASSPRDDIRNEQFF
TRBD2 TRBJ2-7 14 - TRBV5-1 TGCGCCAGCAGCTTGTATGAGACTAGCTATGAGCAGTACTTC CASSLYETSYEQYF
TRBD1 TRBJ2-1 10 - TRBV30 TGTGCCGGACAGGACAATGAGCAGTTCTTC CAGQDNEQFF
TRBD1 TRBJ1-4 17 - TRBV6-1 TGTGCCAGCAGTGAATGGACAGGAGGCGGACCTAATGAAAAACTGTTTTTT CASSEWTGGGPNEKLFF
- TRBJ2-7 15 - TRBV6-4 TGTGCCACCAGTCGTGACTCTCGACGCTCCTACGAGCAGTACTTC CATSRDSRRSYEQYF
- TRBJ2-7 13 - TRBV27 TGTGCCAGCAGTTTTCGAGCCACCTACGAGCAGTACTTC CASSFRATYEQYF
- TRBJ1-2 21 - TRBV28 TGTGCCAGCAGTTTCCCGGGGCCACAGGCCACAGGGCTACCGGGGCCCTATGGCTACACCTTC CASSFPGPQATGLPGPYGYTF
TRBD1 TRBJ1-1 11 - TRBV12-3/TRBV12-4 TGTGCCACCCGGACAGGGATAGAAGCTTTCTTT CATRTGIEAFF
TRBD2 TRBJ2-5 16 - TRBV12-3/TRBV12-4 TGTGCCAGCAGTTTAGCACCGGGACTAGATTCGGAGACCCAGTACTTC CASSLAPGLDSETQYF
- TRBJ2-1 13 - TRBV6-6 TGTGCCAGCACCGGGGACTTGTACAATGAGCAGTTCTTC CASTGDLYNEQFF
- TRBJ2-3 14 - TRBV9 TGTGCCAGCAGCGTAGTCGGGGGGCCAGATACGCAGTATTTT CASSVVGGPDTQYF
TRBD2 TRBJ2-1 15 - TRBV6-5 TGTGCCAGCAGTCAAGGACTAGCGGCTTACAATGAGCAGTTCTTC CASSQGLAAYNEQFF
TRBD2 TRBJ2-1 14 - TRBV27 TGTGCCAGCGGGGGGGATGGGCAGTACAATGAGCAGTTCTTC CASGGDGQYNEQFF
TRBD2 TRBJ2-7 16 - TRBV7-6 TGTGCCAGCAGCTTAGGAGTAGCTAGCGGGTCCTACGAGCAGTACTTC CASSLGVASGSYEQYF
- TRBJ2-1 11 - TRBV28 TGTGCCAGCATCGTAAGGGGTGAGCAGTTCTTC CASIVRGEQFF
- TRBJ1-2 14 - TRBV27 TGTGCCAGCAGTAGGGTCCCGGGGGACTATGGCTACACCTTC CASSRVPGDYGYTF
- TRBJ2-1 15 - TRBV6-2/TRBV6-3 TGTGCCAGCAGTTACGAGCGAACCAGGTACAATGAGCAGTTCTTC CASSYERTRYNEQFF
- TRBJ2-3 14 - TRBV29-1 TGCAGCGTGCAAGGGACCATAGGGAAGGATACGCAGTATTTT CSVQGTIGKDTQYF
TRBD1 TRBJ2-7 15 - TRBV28 TGTGCCAGCACCGTCGACAGGGCCTTTTCCTACGAGCAGTACTTC CASTVDRAFSYEQYF
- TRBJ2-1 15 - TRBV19 TGTGCCAGTAGTATTCGAGGGAGTTTTAGGAATGAGCAGTTCTTC CASSIRGSFRNEQFF
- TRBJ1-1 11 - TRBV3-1 TGTGCCAGCAGCGCATCAGGGCAAGCTTTCTTT CASSASGQAFF
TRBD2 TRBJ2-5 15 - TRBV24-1 TGTGCCACCCCGTGGAGCGGGAGGTTTCAAGAGACCCAGTACTTC CATPWSGRFQETQYF
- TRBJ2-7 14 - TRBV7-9 TGTGCCAGCAGCCATAGCGCAGATACCTACGAGCAGTACTTC CASSHSADTYEQYF
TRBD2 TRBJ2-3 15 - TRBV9 TGTGCCAGCAGCGCCCGTAGCGGGAGAACAGATACGCAGTATTTT CASSARSGRTDTQYF
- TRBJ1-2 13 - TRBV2 TGTGCCACCCCTGATGGGGGAGACTATGGCTACACCTTC CATPDGGDYGYTF
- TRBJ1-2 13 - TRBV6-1 TGTGCCAGCATCCCTTTACGCAACTATGGCTACACCTTC CASIPLRNYGYTF
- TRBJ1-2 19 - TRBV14 TGTGCCAGCAGCCCAAGAGATCCCCTTTCCTTACCTTCCTACTATGGCTACACCTTC CASSPRDPLSLPSYYGYTF
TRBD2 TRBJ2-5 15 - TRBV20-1 TGCAGTGCTAGGGGGGCGGGAGGGCCCGCAGAGACCTTCTACTTC CSARGAGGPAETFYF
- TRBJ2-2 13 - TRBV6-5 TGTGCCAGCAGTTTGAGTAGCACCGGGGAGCTGTTTTTT CASSLSSTGELFF
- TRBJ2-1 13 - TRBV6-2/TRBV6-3 TGTGCCAGCATTGGTTTAGGGTTCGATGAGCAGTTCTTC CASIGLGFDEQFF
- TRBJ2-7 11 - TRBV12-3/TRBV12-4 TGTGCCAGCAGCCGATATTACGAGCAGTACTTC CASSRYYEQYF
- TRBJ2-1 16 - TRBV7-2 TGTGCCAGCAGCTTATCGGACACGTCCTCCTACAATGAGCAGTTCTTC CASSLSDTSSYNEQFF
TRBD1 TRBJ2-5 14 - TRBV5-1 TGCGCCAGCAGCATGACAGGGGGCCAAGAGACCCAGTACTTC CASSMTGGQETQYF